This record looks at one TCR beta chain sequence and its context. The antigen it binds to is not known. One base away there is no much larger clone; base qualities are not given. This record comes from a study of T cells in Graves' hyperthyroidism and ophthalmopathy (dated by TCRdb to between 2019 and 2020). Notes on the research overall: Peripheral blood samples were taken at the time of initial diagnosis, prior to any treatment. According to the paper, TCR Vbeta CDR3 sequencing was carried out on 135 peripheral blood samples, which came from approximately 43 ophthalmopathy, 75 to 80 hyperthyroidism and about 17 progressor patients. The study also compared thyroid tissue and blood T-cell repertoires from a handful of Graves' hyperthyroidism patients. After blood sampling, hyperthyroidism patients were treated with methimazole at a starting dose of 30 mg daily, and ophthalmopathy patients were treated with high-dose intravenous methylprednisolone. Prospective prediction of ophthalmopathy was tested in an independent validation cohort of fewer than 20 hyperthyroidism patients and approximately 17 patients who later progressed to ophthalmopathy. For training and testing, the 100 or so patients in the discovery cohort were randomly divided in a 7:3 ratio. A discovery cohort of 95 to 100 patients, roughly 45 with Graves' ophthalmopathy and approximately 55 with stable Graves' hyperthyroidism, was used to find distinguishing TCR V-J signatures.

The TCR beta CDR3 regions were amplified from the RNA transcripts. A first-round RT-PCR of the TCR CDR3 used the HTBI primer set with the Qiagen OneStep RT-PCR kit. The libraries were constructed in a second round of multiplex PCR and then size-selected and purified. Sequencing of the libraries was done on an Illumina HiSeq2000 using paired-end 100 bp reads. As for the authors' bioinformatics: SOAPnuke was used to process the raw data, with reads discarded if the reads contained adapters or uncalled bases, had a mean Phred below 15, or lacked an exact constant-primer or identifier match. COPE v1.2.5 was used to merge high-quality paired reads, and clonotypes were defined as unique nucleotide sequences. Clonotypes were aligned to IMGT TRBV, TRBD and TRBJ reference segments using MiTCR v1.1. The analysis was restricted to V-J combinations with a frequency above 0.0001, which together covered over 99% of the repertoires. A TCS score was defined as the ratio of F50 (clonal expansion) to E x V (chaos), with BLOSUM62-based TCRdist applied between CDR3 peptides within each V-J. Welch's t-statistics and random forest reduced some 510 V-J features to 10 to 15, which were used in a naive Bayes classifier (R e1071). The Morisita-Horn index was used to measure how similar the thyroid and blood repertoires were. TCRdb reanalyzed the raw reads on its own, using fastp at Q25 for trimming and MiXCR for clone calling, and kept in-frame beta chains. A single entry per CDR3 protein holds the most common genes and DNA from its merged rows. Clone size and V and J calls follow TCRdb, not the original study. In all, the sample holds over 700,000 distinct CDR3 sequences, and over 35% of those were seen once. 8.9% of the sample goes to the ten largest clones.

Broad study findings and their caveats: In validation, the model predicted progression to ophthalmopathy a median of about 6.5 months before onset, with over 55% sensitivity and 72.22% specificity. A 13 V-J signature model separated ophthalmopathy from stable hyperthyroidism, with approximately 87% sensitivity and about 81% specificity in cross-validation and 80%/75% in testing. Sample size was not statistically predetermined, and blinding of investigators to group allocation was not performed. Most expanded thyroid clonotypes (frequency above 0.001) were also detected in blood, suggesting blood repertoires may reflect thyroid immune responses.

Stable Graves' hyperthyroidism was defined as the absence of progression to ophthalmopathy over 18 months of follow-up. The hyperthyroidism patients were between 18 and 65 years old and newly diagnosed, with a disease duration of less than 2 months. Exclusion was applied to patients with uncontrolled infections, other autoimmune diseases, pregnancy or lactation. Diagnoses relied on clinical symptoms, serum thyroxine and TRAb, thyroid ultrasound and orbital computed tomography. Ficoll-Paque density gradient centrifugation was used to isolate PBMCs from approximately 10 ml of fresh peripheral blood. Total RNA was extracted using Trizol reagent, and RNA quality was assessed on an Agilent 2100 Bioanalyzer. The germline V gene yields MDHEN for CDR1 and SYDVKM for CDR2. Reading from cysteine to phenylalanine, the CDR3 counts 14 amino acids. Only the CDR3 DNA stays, 42 bases, in frame from base 1. V and J lose 6 bases and 5 bases, and a span of 16 bases separates them.

The chain is assembled from TRBV28 and TRBJ1-1; a weak D assignment points to TRBD1 (5 bases agree). The TCR originated in a man younger than 35 with Graves' hyperthyroidism. Source material: blood. The CDR3 region: CASREAGYRTEAFF. In nucleotide form, the sequence is TGTGCCAGCAGGGAAGCAGGGTATCGGACTGAAGCTTTCTTT.